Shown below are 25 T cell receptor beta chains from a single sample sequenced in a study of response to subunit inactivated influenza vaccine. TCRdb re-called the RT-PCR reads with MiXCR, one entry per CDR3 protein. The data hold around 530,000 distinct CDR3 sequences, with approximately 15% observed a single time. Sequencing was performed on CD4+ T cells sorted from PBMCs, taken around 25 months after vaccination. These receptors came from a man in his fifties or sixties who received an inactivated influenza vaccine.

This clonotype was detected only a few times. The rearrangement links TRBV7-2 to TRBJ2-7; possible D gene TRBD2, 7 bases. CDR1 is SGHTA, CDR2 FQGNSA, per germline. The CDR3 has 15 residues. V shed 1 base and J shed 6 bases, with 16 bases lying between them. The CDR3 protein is CASSLDRGAWGEQYF. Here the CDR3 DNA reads TGTGCCAGCAGCTTAGACCGGGGGGCTTGGGGCGAGCAGTACTTC.

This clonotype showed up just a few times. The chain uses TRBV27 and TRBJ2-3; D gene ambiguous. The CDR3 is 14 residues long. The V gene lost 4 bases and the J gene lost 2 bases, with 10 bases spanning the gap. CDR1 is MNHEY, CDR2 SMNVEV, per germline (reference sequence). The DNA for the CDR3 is TGTGCCAGCAGTTGGTCAGACACCACAGATACGCAGTATTTT. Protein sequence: CASSWSDTTDTQYF.

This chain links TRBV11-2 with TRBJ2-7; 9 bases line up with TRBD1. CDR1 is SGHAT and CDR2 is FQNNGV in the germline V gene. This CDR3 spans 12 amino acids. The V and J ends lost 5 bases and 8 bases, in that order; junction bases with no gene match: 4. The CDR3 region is CASSPGTGQQYF. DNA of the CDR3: TGTGCCAGCAGCCCCGGGACAGGGCAGCAGTACTTC.

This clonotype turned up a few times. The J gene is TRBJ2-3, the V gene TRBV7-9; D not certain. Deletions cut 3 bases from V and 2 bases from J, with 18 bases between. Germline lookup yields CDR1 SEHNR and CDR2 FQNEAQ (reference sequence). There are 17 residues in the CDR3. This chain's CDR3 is CASSFSRRHFSTDTQYF. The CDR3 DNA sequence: TGTGCCAGCAGCTTTTCGCGGAGACACTTTTCCACAGATACGCAGTATTTT.

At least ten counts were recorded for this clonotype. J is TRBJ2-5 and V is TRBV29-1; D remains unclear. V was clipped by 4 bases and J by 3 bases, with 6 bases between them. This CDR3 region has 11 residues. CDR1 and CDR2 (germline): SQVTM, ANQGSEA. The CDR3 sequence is CSVGGEETQYF. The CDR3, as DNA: TGCAGCGTTGGTGGGGAAGAGACCCAGTACTTC.

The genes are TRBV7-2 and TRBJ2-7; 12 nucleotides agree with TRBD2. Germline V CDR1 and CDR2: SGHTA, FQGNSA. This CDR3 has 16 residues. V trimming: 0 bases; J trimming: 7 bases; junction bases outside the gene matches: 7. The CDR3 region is CASSLAPLAGGLEQYF. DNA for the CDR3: TGTGCCAGCAGCTTAGCGCCCCTAGCGGGGGGGCTGGAGCAGTACTTC.

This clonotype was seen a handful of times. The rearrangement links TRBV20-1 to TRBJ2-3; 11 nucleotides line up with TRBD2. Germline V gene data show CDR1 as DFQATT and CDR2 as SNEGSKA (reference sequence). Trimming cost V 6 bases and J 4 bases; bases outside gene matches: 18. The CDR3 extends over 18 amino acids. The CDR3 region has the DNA TGCAGTGCACCTCCACGGGGTAGCGGGAGGGCGGCAGCAGATACGCAGTATTTT. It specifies CSAPPRGSGRAAADTQYF.

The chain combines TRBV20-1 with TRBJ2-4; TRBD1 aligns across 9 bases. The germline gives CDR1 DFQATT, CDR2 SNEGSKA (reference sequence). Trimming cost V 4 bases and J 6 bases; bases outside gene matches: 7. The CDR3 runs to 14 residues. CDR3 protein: CSANEGQGINIQYF. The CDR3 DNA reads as TGCAGTGCTAACGAGGGACAGGGAATAAACATTCAGTACTTC.

DNA of the CDR3: TGCGCCAGCAGCCTCCTAACCAGCAGAAGGGGTTCGAACACCGGGGAGCTGTTTTTT. As protein: CASSLLTSRRGSNTGELFF. V is TRBV5-1 and J is TRBJ2-2; maybe TRBD1 (5 bases). The V gene's germline CDR1 is SGHRS and CDR2 YFSETQ. V was pared by 4 bases and J by 0 bases, with 22 bases between. The CDR3 sequence is 19 residues long.

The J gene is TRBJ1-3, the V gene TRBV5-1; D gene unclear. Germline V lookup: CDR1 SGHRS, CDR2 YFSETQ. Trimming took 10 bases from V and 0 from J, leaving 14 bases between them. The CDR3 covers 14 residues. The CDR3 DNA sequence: TGCGCCTCAACATGGGATTTCTCTGGAAACACCATATATTTT. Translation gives CASTWDFSGNTIYF.

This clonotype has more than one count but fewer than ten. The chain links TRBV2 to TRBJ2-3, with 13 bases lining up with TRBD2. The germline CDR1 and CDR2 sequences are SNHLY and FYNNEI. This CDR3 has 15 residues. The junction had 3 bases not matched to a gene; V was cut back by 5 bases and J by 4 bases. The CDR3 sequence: CASSWTSGSADTQYF. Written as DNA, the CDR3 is TGTGCCAGCAGTTGGACTAGCGGGAGCGCAGATACGCAGTATTTT.

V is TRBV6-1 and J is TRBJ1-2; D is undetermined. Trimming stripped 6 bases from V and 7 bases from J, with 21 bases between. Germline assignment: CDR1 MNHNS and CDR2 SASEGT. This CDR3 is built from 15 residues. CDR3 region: CASRTNYVEVFGYTF. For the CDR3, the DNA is TGTGCCAGCAGAACAAACTACGTCGAGGTTTTTGGCTACACCTTC.

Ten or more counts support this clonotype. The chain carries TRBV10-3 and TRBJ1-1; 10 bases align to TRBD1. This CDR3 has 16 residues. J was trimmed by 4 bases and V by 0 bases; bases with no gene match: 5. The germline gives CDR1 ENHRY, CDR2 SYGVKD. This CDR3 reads CAISESGQGIGTEAFF. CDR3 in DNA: TGTGCCATCAGTGAGTCGGGACAGGGGATCGGCACTGAAGCTTTCTTT.

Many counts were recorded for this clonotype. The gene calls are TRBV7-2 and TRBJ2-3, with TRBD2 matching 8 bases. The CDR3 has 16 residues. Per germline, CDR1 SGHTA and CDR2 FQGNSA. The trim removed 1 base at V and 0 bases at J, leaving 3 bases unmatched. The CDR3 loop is CASSLGAGGSTDTQYF. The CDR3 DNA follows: TGTGCCAGCAGCTTAGGTGCGGGAGGCAGCACAGATACGCAGTATTTT. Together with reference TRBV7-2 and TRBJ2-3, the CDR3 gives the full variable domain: GAGVSQSPSNKVTEKGKDVELRCDPISGHTALYWYRQSLGQGLEFLIYFQGNSAPDKSGLPSDRFSAERTGGSVSTLTIQRTQQEDSAVYLCASSLGAGGSTDTQYFGPGTRLTVL.

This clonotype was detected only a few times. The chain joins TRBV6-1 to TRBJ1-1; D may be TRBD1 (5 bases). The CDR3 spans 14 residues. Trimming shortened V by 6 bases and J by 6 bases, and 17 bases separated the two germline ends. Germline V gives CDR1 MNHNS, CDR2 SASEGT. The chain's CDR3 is CASSRTPRIAEAFF. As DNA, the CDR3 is TGTGCCAGCAGCCGGACACCAAGGATCGCTGAAGCTTTCTTT.

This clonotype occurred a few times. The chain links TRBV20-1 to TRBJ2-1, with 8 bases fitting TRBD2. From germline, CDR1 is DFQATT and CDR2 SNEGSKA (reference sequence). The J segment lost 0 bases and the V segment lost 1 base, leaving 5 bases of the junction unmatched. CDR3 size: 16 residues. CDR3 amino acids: CSARAKRGSSYNEQFF. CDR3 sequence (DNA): TGCAGTGCTAGAGCCAAGCGGGGGAGCTCCTACAATGAGCAGTTCTTC.

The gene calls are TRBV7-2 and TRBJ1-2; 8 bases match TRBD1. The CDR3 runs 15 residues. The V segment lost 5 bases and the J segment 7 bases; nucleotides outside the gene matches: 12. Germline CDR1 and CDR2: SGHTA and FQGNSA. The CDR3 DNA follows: TGTGCCAGCAGCATGAGTCCGGGACAGGCATCTGGCTACACCTTC. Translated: CASSMSPGQASGYTF.

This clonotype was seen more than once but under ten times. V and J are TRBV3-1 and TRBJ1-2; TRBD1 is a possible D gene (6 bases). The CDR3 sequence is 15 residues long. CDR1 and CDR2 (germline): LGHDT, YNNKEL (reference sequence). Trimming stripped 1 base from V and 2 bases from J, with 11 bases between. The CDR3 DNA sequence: TGTGCCAGCAGCCAAGGGACAGCAAGCAACTATGGCTACACCTTC. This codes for CASSQGTASNYGYTF.

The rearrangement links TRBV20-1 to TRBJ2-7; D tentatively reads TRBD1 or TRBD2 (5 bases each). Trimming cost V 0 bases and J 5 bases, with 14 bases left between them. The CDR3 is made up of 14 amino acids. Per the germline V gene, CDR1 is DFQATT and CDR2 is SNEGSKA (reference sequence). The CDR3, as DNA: TGCAGTGCTAGAGAGGGACGGGCTACTGACGAGCAGTACTTC. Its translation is CSAREGRATDEQYF.

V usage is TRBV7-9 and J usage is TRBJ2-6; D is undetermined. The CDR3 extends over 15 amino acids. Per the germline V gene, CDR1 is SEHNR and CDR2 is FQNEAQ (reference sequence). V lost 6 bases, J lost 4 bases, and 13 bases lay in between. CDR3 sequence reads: CASSPTRGGANVLTF. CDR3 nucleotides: TGTGCCAGCAGTCCAACCCGTGGCGGGGCCAACGTCCTGACTTTC.

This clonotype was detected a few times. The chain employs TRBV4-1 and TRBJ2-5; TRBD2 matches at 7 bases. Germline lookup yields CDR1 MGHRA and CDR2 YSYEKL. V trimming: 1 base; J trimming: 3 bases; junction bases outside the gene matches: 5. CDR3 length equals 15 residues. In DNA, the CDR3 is TGCGCCAGCAGCCAAGCTGGGAGGGCGGAAGAGACCCAGTACTTC. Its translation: CASSQAGRAEETQYF.

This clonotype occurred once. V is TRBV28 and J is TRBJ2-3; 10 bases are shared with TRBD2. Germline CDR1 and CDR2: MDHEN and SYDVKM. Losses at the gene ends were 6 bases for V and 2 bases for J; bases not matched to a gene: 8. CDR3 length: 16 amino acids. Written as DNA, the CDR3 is TGTGCCAGCAGCGCGGCTAGCGGGAGAGTCACAGATACGCAGTATTTT. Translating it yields CASSAASGRVTDTQYF.

CDR3 nucleotides: TGTGCCAGCAGCCCCCCTAGCGGAAGAACCACAGATACGCAGTATTTT. Protein: CASSPPSGRTTDTQYF. The rearrangement links TRBV9 to TRBJ2-3, with 7 bases fitting TRBD2. Per the germline V gene, CDR1 is SGDLS and CDR2 is YYNGEE. The CDR3 has 16 amino acids. After removal of 4 bases from V and 2 bases from J, the junction contained 10 bases not matched to a gene.

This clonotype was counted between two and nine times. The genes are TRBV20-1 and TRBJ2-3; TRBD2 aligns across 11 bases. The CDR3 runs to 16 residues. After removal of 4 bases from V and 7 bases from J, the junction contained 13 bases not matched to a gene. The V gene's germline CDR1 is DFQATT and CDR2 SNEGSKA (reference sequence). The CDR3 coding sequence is TGCAGTGCTATTTTCCCGGGACTAGCGGAAATAAATACGCAGTATTTT. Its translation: CSAIFPGLAEINTQYF.

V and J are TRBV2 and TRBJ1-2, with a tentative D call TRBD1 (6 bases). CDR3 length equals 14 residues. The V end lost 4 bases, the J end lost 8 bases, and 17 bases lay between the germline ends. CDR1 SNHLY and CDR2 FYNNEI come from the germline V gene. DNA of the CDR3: TGTGCCAGCAGTGGTCTGGGGGCTGATGGCGGCTACACCTTC. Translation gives CASSGLGADGGYTF.